This TCR beta chain was captured in a study of CD8+CD57+ T cells in acquired aplastic anemia. Study-level findings and limits: Overlap between patients and controls comprised roughly 28 CD8+ CDR3 sequences.

This clonotype was recorded only once. Its antigen remains unknown. Patients chosen for sequencing had shown CD8+CD57+ cell expansion by flow cytometry. Therapy had not been given to patients before blood sampling. This CDR3 spans 14 amino acids. Trimming cost V 1 base and J 6 bases; bases outside gene matches: 6. Per the germline V gene, CDR1 is SGHTA and CDR2 is FQGNSA. Genomic DNA, serving as template, underwent TCR beta VDJ and CDR3 profiling. TCRdb re-called the reads with MiXCR, one entry per CDR3 protein. Here the sample spans some 200,000 distinct CDR3 sequences, 50% to 70% being singletons. This sequence was found in a human donor with aplastic anemia. The specimen sequenced was sorted CD4+, CD8+, or CD8+CD57+ T cells (not recorded which) from PBMCs. This sequence joins TRBV7-2 and TRBJ2-7; 7 positions agree with TRBD1. CDR3 region: CASSLEGAVLEQYF. CDR3 in DNA: TGTGCCAGCAGCTTAGAGGGGGCAGTTCTCGAGCAGTACTTC.